The following is a T cell receptor beta chain sequence with its context. Its target is not known. This CDR3 has 13 residues. In germline, CDR1 is SNHLY, CDR2 FYNNEI. V was shortened by 3 bases and J by 8 bases, with 8 bases between the two germline ends. TCRdb processed the 5' RACE reads anew with MiXCR; each CDR3 protein has one entry. The table includes around 530,000 distinct CDR3 sequences, approximately 21% detected once. The source of the sample is a study of T-cell memory formation after mild COVID-19. Overall study: Most TCR clusters belonged to a single donor. Study-wide findings and caveats: There was a balanced CD4/CD8 profile in clones contracting day 15 to 85, and later expanders leaned CD4+. SARS-CoV-2 specificity was not confirmed for second-wave clones peaking on day 37. CD8+ contracting clones occupied EMRA, while CD4+ ones occupied mainly CM and EM.

The clonotype originates from an adult woman who had mild COVID-19 (a few samples of this study predate the infection). Cell type and time point are not known. The V gene is TRBV2, the J gene TRBJ1-6, with a possible D match to TRBD1 (6 bases). Sequenced: PBMCs or a T cell subset sorted from them (not recorded which). CDR3 coding DNA: TGTGCCAGCAGTGACGCAGGGGATTCACCCCTCCACTTT. Encoded protein: CASSDAGDSPLHF.